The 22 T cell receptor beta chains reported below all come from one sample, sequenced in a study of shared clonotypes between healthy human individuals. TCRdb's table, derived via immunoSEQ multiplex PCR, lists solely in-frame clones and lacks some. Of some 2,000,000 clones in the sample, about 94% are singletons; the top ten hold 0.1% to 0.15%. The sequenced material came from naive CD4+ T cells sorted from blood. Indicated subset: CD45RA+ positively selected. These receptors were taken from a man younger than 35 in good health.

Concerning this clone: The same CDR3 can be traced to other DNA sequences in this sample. This CDR3 reads CASSAGLYNSPLHF. DNA for the CDR3: TGTGCCAGCAGTGCCGGACTCTATAATTCACCCCTCCACTTT. The V call is TRBV6-1, the J call TRBJ1-6; no clear D gene. This CDR3 comprises 14 residues. Germline CDR1 is MNHNS and CDR2 is SASEGT. V lost 4 bases to trimming and J lost 3 bases, with 7 bases between them.

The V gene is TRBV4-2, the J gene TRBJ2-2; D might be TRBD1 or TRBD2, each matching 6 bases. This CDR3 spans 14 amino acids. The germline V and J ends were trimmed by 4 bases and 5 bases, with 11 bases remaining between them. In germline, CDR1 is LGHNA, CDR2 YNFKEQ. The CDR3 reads CASSPEGGTGELFF. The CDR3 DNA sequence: TGTGCCAGCAGCCCAGAGGGGGGTACCGGGGAGCTGTTTTTT.

In DNA, the CDR3 is TGCGCCAGCAGCGACTCCGGGACTAGCGGGGGGGCCAGATTCTACGAGCAGTACTTC. Translation: CASSDSGTSGGARFYEQYF. J is TRBJ2-7 and V is TRBV4-1, with 16 positions matching TRBD2. With 5 bases clipped from V and 3 bases from J, the junction kept 13 bases outside the gene matches. Looked up from germline, CDR1 is MGHRA and CDR2 is YSYEKL. CDR3 length: 19 residues.

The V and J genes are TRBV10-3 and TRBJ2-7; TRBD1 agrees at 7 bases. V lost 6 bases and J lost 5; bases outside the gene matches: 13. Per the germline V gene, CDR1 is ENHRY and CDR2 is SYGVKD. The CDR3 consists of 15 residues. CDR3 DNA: TGTGCCATCAGCATAGACAGGGCGCTAAGGAACGAGCAGTACTTC. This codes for CAISIDRALRNEQYF.

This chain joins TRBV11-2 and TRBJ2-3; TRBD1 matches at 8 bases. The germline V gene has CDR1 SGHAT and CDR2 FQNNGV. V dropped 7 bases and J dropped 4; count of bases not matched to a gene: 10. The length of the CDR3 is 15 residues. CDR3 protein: CASTQEDRDADTQYF. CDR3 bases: TGTGCCAGCACCCAAGAGGACAGGGATGCAGATACGCAGTATTTT.

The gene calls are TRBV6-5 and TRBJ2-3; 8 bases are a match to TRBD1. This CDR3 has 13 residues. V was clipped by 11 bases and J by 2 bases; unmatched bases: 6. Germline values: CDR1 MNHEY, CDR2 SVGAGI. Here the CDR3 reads CAARQGLTDTQYF. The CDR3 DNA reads TGTGCCGCGCGACAGGGGCTCACAGATACGCAGTATTTT.

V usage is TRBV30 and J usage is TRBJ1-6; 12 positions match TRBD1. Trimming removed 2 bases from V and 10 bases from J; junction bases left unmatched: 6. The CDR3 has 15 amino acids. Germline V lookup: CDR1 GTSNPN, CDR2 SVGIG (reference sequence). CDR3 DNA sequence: TGTGCCTGGAGTCGGGGACAGGGGGCTGGATCACCCCTCCACTTT. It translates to CAWSRGQGAGSPLHF.

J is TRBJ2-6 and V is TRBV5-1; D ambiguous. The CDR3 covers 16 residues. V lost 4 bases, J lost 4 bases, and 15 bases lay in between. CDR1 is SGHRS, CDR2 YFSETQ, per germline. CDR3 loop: CASSPPYPAGANVLTF. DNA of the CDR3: TGCGCCAGCAGCCCGCCCTACCCGGCCGGGGCCAACGTCCTGACTTTC.

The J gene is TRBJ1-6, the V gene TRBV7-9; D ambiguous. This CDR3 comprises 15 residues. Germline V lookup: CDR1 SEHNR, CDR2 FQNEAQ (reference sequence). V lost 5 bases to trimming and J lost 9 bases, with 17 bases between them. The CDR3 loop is CASSPSVPRGSPLHF. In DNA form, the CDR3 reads TGTGCCAGCAGCCCTTCCGTCCCGCGAGGTTCACCCCTCCACTTT.

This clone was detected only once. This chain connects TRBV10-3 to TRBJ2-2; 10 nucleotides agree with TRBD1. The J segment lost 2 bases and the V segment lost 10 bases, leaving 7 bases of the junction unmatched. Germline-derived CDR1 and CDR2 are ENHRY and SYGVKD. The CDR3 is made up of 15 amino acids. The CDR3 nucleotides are TGTGCCACGACAGGGGGCACAACCAACACCGGGGAGCTGTTTTTT. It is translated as CATTGGTTNTGELFF.

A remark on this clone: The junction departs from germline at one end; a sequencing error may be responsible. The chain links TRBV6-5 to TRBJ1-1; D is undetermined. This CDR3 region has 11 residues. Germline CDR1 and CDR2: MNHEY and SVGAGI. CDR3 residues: CASRRNSEAFF. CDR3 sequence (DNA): TGTGCCAGCAGGAGGAACAGTGAAGCTTTCTTT.

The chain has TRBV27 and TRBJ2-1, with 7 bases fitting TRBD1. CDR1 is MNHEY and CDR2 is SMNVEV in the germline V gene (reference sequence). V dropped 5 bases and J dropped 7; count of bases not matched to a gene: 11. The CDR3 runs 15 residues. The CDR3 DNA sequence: TGTGCCAGCAGTGCTCACAGGGGAAGTAGGAATGAGCAGTTCTTC. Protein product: CASSAHRGSRNEQFF.

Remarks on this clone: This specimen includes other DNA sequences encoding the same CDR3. The DNA of the CDR3 is TGCGCCAGCAGCTTAGGAGGGGCCGAAGAGACCCAGTACTTC. It codes for CASSLGGAEETQYF. The chain recombines TRBV5-1 with TRBJ2-5; the D gene is possibly TRBD2 (6 bases). Germline V gives CDR1 SGHRS, CDR2 YFSETQ. The length of the CDR3 is 14 residues. Trimming took 2 bases from V and 3 from J, leaving 11 bases between them.

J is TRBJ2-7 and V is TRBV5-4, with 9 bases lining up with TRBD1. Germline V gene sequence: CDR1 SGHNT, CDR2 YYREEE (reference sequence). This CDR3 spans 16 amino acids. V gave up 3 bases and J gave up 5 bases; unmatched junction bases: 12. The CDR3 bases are TGTGCCAGCAGCTCGGATTTGACAGGGGGAAAAAACGAGCAGTACTTC. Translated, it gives CASSSDLTGGKNEQYF.

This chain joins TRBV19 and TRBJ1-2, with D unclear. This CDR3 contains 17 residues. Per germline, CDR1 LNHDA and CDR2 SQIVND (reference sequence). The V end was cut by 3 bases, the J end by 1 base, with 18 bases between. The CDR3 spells CASSIRAAAGFNYGYTF. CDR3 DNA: TGTGCCAGTAGTATTCGGGCAGCCGCCGGGTTTAACTATGGCTACACCTTC.

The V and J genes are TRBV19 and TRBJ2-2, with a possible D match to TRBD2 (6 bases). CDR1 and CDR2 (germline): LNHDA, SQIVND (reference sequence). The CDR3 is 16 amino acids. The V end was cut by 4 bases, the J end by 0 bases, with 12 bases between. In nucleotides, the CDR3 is TGTGCCAGTAGTACCACAGGACTACCGAACACCGGGGAGCTGTTTTTT. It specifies CASSTTGLPNTGELFF. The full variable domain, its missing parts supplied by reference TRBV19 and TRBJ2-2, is DGGITQSPKYLFRKEGQNVTLSCEQNLNHDAMYWYRQDPGQGLRLIYYSQIVNDFQKGDIAEGYSVSREKKESFPLTVTSAQKNPTAFYLCASSTTGLPNTGELFFGEGSRLTVL.

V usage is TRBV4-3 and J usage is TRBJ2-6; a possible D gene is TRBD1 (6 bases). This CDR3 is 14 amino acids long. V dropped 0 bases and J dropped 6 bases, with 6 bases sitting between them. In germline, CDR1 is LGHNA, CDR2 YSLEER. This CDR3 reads CASSQEGAANVLTF. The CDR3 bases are TGCGCCAGCAGCCAAGAGGGGGCGGCCAACGTCCTGACTTTC.

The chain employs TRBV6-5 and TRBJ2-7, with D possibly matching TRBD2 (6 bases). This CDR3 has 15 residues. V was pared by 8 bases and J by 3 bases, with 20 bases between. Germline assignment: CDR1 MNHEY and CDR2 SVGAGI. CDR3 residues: CASAQRGWTNYEQYF. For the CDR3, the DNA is TGTGCCAGCGCCCAACGGGGGTGGACTAACTACGAGCAGTACTTC.

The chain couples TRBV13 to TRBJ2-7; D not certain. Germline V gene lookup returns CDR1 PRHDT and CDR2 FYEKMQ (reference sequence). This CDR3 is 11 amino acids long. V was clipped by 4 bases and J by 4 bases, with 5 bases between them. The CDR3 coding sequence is TGTGCCAGCAGCTCCGCATACGAGCAGTACTTC. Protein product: CASSSAYEQYF.

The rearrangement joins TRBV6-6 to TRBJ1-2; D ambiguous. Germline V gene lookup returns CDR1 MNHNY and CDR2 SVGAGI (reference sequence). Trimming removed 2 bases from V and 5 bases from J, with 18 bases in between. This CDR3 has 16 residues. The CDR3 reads CASSYRGEEDPYGYTF. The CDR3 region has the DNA TGTGCCAGCAGTTACCGGGGAGAGGAGGATCCTTATGGCTACACCTTC.

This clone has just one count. CDR3 coding DNA: TGTGCCAGCAGCTCGTTGGACAGGAGAACCGGGGAGCTGTTTTTT. Amino acid sequence: CASSSLDRRTGELFF. The genes are TRBV13 and TRBJ2-2; TRBD1 matches at 7 bases. CDR1 is PRHDT and CDR2 is FYEKMQ in the germline V gene (reference sequence). The CDR3 is made up of 15 amino acids. The V segment lost 4 bases and the J segment 5 bases; nucleotides outside the gene matches: 7.

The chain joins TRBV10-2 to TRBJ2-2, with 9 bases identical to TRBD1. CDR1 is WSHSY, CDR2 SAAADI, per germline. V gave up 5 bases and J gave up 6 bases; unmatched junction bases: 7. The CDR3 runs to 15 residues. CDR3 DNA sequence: TGCGCCAGCAGTCACCGGACAGGGGCCCCCGGGGAGCTGTTTTTT. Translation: CASSHRTGAPGELFF.